Detailed here is one T cell receptor (beta chain). What it binds is not known. The CDR3 length is 15 residues. Trimming pared 1 base from V and 8 bases from J, leaving 15 bases between. The germline CDR1 and CDR2 sequences are SGHTA and FQGNSA. The sample is drawn from a study of T cells in Graves' hyperthyroidism and ophthalmopathy. Study findings and constraints: Classification by a 13 V-J model distinguished ophthalmopathy from stable hyperthyroidism. Ophthalmopathy, as predicted by the model, came a median 6.5 months after the prediction. Clonotypes that were expanded in thyroid above 0.001 mostly appeared in blood too.

TCR beta CDR3 regions were amplified from RNA. The HTBI primer set drove a first-round RT-PCR of the TCR CDR3. TCRdb reprocessed the multiplex PCR reads via MiXCR and lists one record per CDR3 protein. Of under 650,000 distinct CDR3 sequences in the sample, around 15% are singletons; the top ten hold about 3.8%. This sequence was found in a woman between 25 and 40 years old with Graves' hyperthyroidism. The V and J genes are TRBV7-2 and TRBJ2-1; tentative D call: TRBD2 (5 bases). Sequenced input: blood. This chain's CDR3 is CASSLVPDSQDEQFF. In DNA form, the CDR3 reads TGTGCCAGCAGCTTAGTTCCGGACTCCCAGGATGAGCAGTTCTTC.